The rows below give T cell receptor beta chains drawn from one sample of a study of T cell responses to AZD1222 COVID-19 vaccine. Here immunoSEQ multiplex PCR was the method, and the copy in TCRdb shows in-frame clones only, minus some. The data show 180,000 or so clones, around 92% seen once. This sample comprised peripheral blood, obtained 28 days after the second AZD1222 dose. The receptor source for this set is an adult who received the AZD1222 COVID-19 vaccine. CDR3s include the opening cysteine and the closing phenylalanine or tryptophan. The D gene is left open where the match is weak. Size values are once, few and many counts, or a class for expanded clones, and some rows have none.

D gene,clone size,J gene,V gene,CDR3 protein,CDR3 DNA
.,.,TRBJ1-2,TRBV28,CASSLAGPISPNYGYTF,TGTGCCAGCAGTTTAGCAGGCCCTATCTCCCCAAATTATGGCTACACCTTC
.,once,TRBJ2-3,TRBV3-1/TRBV3-2,CASSQVLLSADTQYF,TGTGCCAGCAGCCAAGTTCTCCTATCGGCAGATACGCAGTATTTT
TRBD1,.,TRBJ1-1,TRBV7-9,CASSLGTGGNTEAFF,TGTGCCAGCAGCTTAGGCACAGGGGGGAACACTGAAGCTTTCTTT
TRBD2,.,TRBJ2-1,TRBV5-1,CASSLGGENNEQFF,TGCGCCAGCAGTCTCGGGGGGGAGAACAATGAGCAGTTCTTC
.,.,TRBJ1-2,TRBV5-5,CASRSLVSGPNNYGYTF,TGTGCCAGCAGGAGCTTGGTTTCAGGTCCTAATAACTATGGCTACACCTTC
TRBD1,.,TRBJ2-1,TRBV11-3,CASSLTGGPYNEQFF,TGTGCCAGCAGCCTAACAGGGGGTCCCTACAATGAGCAGTTCTTC
.,.,TRBJ1-5,TRBV15,CATSRDRGARQPQHF,TGTGCCACCAGCAGAGATCGGGGGGCCCGGCAGCCCCAGCATTTT
TRBD1,.,TRBJ1-2,TRBV7-2,CASSLVTGGGNGYTF,TGTGCCAGCAGCTTAGTCACAGGGGGTGGGAATGGCTACACCTTC
TRBD2,.,TRBJ2-1,TRBV18,CASSPIIAGGIYNEQFF,TGTGCCAGCTCACCAATAATAGCGGGAGGCATCTACAATGAGCAGTTCTTC
TRBD1,.,TRBJ2-7,TRBV29-1,CSYAGQGAHEQYF,TGCAGCTACGCTGGACAGGGGGCCCACGAGCAGTACTTC
.,.,TRBJ2-7,TRBV7-2,CASSSPPGASYEQYF,TGTGCCAGCAGCTCCCCTCCAGGGGCGTCCTACGAGCAGTACTTC
TRBD1,.,TRBJ1-5,TRBV19,CASSPGTGFSQPQHF,TGTGCCAGTAGCCCCGGGACAGGGTTCAGTCAGCCCCAGCATTTT
TRBD1,.,TRBJ1-5,TRBV10-1,CASSQNRGQPQHF,TGCGCCAGCAGCCAGAACAGGGGGCAGCCCCAGCATTTT
TRBD1,.,TRBJ1-4,TRBV7-2,CASSLVGTGKEKLFF,TGTGCCAGCAGCTTAGTTGGGACAGGGAAGGAAAAACTGTTTTTT
.,.,TRBJ1-1,TRBV27,CASSSRQFTEAFF,TGTGCCAGCAGTTCCCGCCAGTTCACTGAAGCTTTCTTT
.,.,TRBJ2-3,TRBV11-3,CASSLSASTDTQYF,TGTGCCAGCAGCTTATCGGCTAGCACAGATACGCAGTATTTT
.,.,TRBJ2-2,TRBV5-1,CASSAQGPSTGELFF,TGCGCCAGCAGCGCACAGGGCCCTTCGACCGGGGAGCTGTTTTTT
.,.,TRBJ2-4,TRBV5-1,CASSPGESKNIQYF,TGCGCCAGCAGTCCAGGGGAATCCAAAAACATTCAGTACTTC
.,.,TRBJ1-1,TRBV12-3/TRBV12-4,CASSETVNTEAFF,TGTGCCAGCAGCGAGACAGTGAACACTGAAGCTTTCTTT
.,.,TRBJ2-1,TRBV5-1,CASSISLFSSYNEQFF,TGCGCCAGCAGCATATCCTTATTTAGCTCCTACAATGAGCAGTTCTTC
.,.,TRBJ1-1,TRBV30,CAWSVDSLNEAFF,TGTGCCTGGAGTGTAGACAGCCTTAATGAAGCTTTCTTT
.,once,TRBJ2-5,TRBV18,CASSPLGRGVEETQYF,TGTGCCAGCTCACCACTTGGCAGGGGGGTTGAAGAGACCCAGTACTTC
.,.,TRBJ1-4,TRBV19,CASSIQTYNEKLFF,TGTGCCAGTAGTATCCAGACCTATAATGAAAAACTGTTTTTT
.,.,TRBJ1-2,TRBV30,CAWSHGLNYGYTF,TGTGCCTGGAGTCATGGGTTGAACTATGGCTACACCTTC
.,.,TRBJ1-1,TRBV6-5,CASSYEGTLNTEAFF,TGTGCCAGCAGTTATGAGGGGACTCTCAACACTGAAGCTTTCTTT
.,once,TRBJ2-1,TRBV5-6,CASSWTGNEQFF,TGTGCCAGCAGCTGGACTGGCAATGAGCAGTTCTTC
TRBD1,.,TRBJ1-2,TRBV5-4,CASSTPTGSNYGYTF,TGTGCCAGCAGCACGCCGACAGGGTCTAACTATGGCTACACCTTC
.,.,TRBJ2-7,TRBV15,CATSRDQDEQYF,TGTGCCACCAGCAGAGATCAGGACGAGCAGTACTTC
.,.,TRBJ2-7,TRBV11-2,CASSADGVWGINYEQYF,TGTGCCAGCAGCGCCGATGGGGTGTGGGGCATTAACTACGAGCAGTACTTC
.,once,TRBJ1-2,TRBV11-2,CASSFGANLYTF,TGTGCCAGCAGCTTCGGGGCAAACCTCTACACCTTC
.,.,TRBJ1-6,TRBV6-6,CASITESSYNSPLHF,TGTGCCAGCATCACGGAAAGCTCCTATAATTCACCCCTCCACTTT
.,once,TRBJ2-2,TRBV28,CASGRFGTGELFF,TGTGCCAGCGGTCGTTTCGGGACCGGGGAGCTGTTTTTT
.,.,TRBJ1-1,TRBV5-1,CASSLGGGTEAFF,TGCGCCAGCAGCTTGGGCGGAGGCACTGAAGCTTTCTTT
TRBD2,.,TRBJ2-3,TRBV11-2,CASSLGREETDTQYF,TGTGCCAGCAGCTTAGGTCGGGAGGAAACAGATACGCAGTATTTT
TRBD2,.,TRBJ2-3,TRBV11-2,CASSSSGSTDTQYF,TGTGCCAGCAGCTCTAGCGGGAGCACAGATACGCAGTATTTT
TRBD1,.,TRBJ2-7,TRBV15,CATSLGQGPYYEQYF,TGTGCCACCAGCCTCGGACAGGGGCCTTACTACGAGCAGTACTTC
.,.,TRBJ2-1,TRBV7-8,CASSLTTDAIGKFF,TGTGCCAGCAGCTTAACTACGGATGCCATCGGCAAGTTCTTC
.,.,TRBJ1-2,TRBV4-1,CASSHRERGYTF,TGCGCCAGCAGCCACAGGGAAAGAGGCTACACCTTC
.,few,TRBJ1-4,TRBV6-1,CASSEAPLRAPLLF,TGTGCCAGCAGTGAAGCGCCCCTGAGGGCCCCTCTTCTTTTT
.,.,TRBJ2-3,TRBV28,CASKAGERTGTQYF,TGTGCCAGCAAGGCAGGGGAACGAACTGGTACGCAGTATTTT
.,.,TRBJ2-7,TRBV11-2,CASSLDKTEQYF,TGTGCCAGCAGCTTAGATAAAACCGAGCAGTACTTC
.,.,TRBJ1-1,TRBV5-1,CASSLGGQNTEAFF,TGCGCCAGCAGCTTAGGGGGGCAGAACACTGAAGCTTTCTTT
.,.,TRBJ1-2,TRBV18,CASSPLEGLRNYGYTF,TGTGCCAGCTCACCACTTGAGGGGCTTCGTAACTATGGCTACACCTTC
.,.,TRBJ2-1,TRBV13,CASSPLTGSPYNEQFF,TGTGCCAGCAGTCCTTTGACGGGTTCTCCCTACAATGAGCAGTTCTTC
.,.,TRBJ1-2,TRBV7-9,CASSYINPGAGTNYGYTF,TGTGCCAGCAGCTATATTAACCCGGGAGCCGGAACTAACTATGGCTACACCTTC
TRBD2,once,TRBJ2-4,TRBV19,CASSIGTGGIQYF,TGTGCCAGTAGTATAGGCACGGGGGGCATTCAGTACTTC
TRBD1,.,TRBJ1-5,TRBV28,CASSLWGQGSSQPQHF,TGTGCCAGCAGTTTATGGGGACAGGGGTCCAGTCAGCCCCAGCATTTT
TRBD1,.,TRBJ1-3,TRBV7-9,CASSSAGQPLSGNTIYF,TGTGCCAGCAGCTCCGCGGGACAGCCCCTCTCTGGAAACACCATATATTTT
.,.,TRBJ1-4,TRBV10-3,CAVDQEKGNEKLFF,TGTGCCGTGGACCAGGAGAAGGGTAATGAAAAACTGTTTTTT
.,.,TRBJ1-4,TRBV13,CASSPGTANEKLFF,TGTGCCAGCAGTCCCGGGACGGCTAATGAAAAACTGTTTTTT
.,.,TRBJ2-5,TRBV7-9,CASSLGRGPETQYF,TGTGCCAGCAGCTTAGGTCGCGGGCCAGAGACCCAGTACTTC
.,.,TRBJ1-5,TRBV6-5,CASSYDRGGNQPQHF,TGTGCCAGCAGTTACGATCGAGGGGGCAATCAGCCCCAGCATTTT
TRBD1,.,TRBJ2-1,TRBV25-1,CASRESGQDYNEQFF,TGTGCCAGCAGGGAATCGGGACAGGATTACAATGAGCAGTTCTTC
TRBD2,.,TRBJ2-3,TRBV7-2,CASSLAGRGGLDTQYF,TGTGCCAGCAGCCTAGCCGGGCGGGGGGGCCTAGATACGCAGTATTTT
TRBD2,.,TRBJ2-7,TRBV4-2,CASSQDPLAGKYEQYF,TGTGCCAGCAGCCAAGATCCACTAGCGGGGAAATACGAGCAGTACTTC